Presented here are 26 T cell receptor beta chains from one specimen sequenced in a study of CD8 T cells in ankylosing spondylitis. Study-level findings and limits: Among TCR beta sequences, a motif of several highly homologous variants appeared characteristic of ankylosing spondylitis blood.

TCRdb analysed the 5' RACE reads with MiXCR anew, one entry per CDR3 protein. The sample includes about 510,000 distinct CDR3 sequences, roughly 5% of them seen just once. No antigen has been identified for these receptors. Sequencing was done on a sample of blood, either unsorted or a sorted T cell fraction (not recorded which). All receptors derive from a male donor with ankylosing spondylitis.

This clonotype has a count of ten or more. The chain employs TRBV7-2 and TRBJ2-5, with D unclear. With 2 bases removed from V and 11 bases from J, the gap between germline ends came to 12 bases. This CDR3 has 12 residues. Germline CDR1 SGHTA, CDR2 FQGNSA. DNA for the CDR3: TGTGCCAGCAGCTTATCGTCGCTAAGTCAGTACTTC. Protein sequence: CASSLSSLSQYF.

The chain links TRBV12-3 or TRBV12-4 to TRBJ2-1, with D tentatively TRBD2 (6 bases). Trimming left V 3 bases short and J 6 bases short, with 12 bases between. This CDR3 is 14 amino acids long. DNA of the CDR3: TGTGCCAGCAGTTTTGGAGGGAGGCTCAATGAGCAGTTCTTC. This encodes CASSFGGRLNEQFF.

The chain is built from TRBV28 and TRBJ2-2; D is possibly TRBD2 (5 bases). V gave up 5 bases and J gave up 3 bases, with 16 bases separating them. Germline lookup yields CDR1 MDHEN and CDR2 SYDVKM. The CDR3 consists of 16 residues. This CDR3 is CASSPLGQEDTGELFF. CDR3 coding DNA: TGTGCCAGCAGTCCTCTAGGGCAGGAGGACACCGGGGAGCTGTTTTTT.

The sample holds many counts of this clonotype. V usage is TRBV29-1 and J usage is TRBJ2-2; D possibly corresponds to TRBD2 (5 bases). The germline V and J ends were trimmed by 4 bases and 5 bases, with 5 bases remaining between them. Germline loops: CDR1 SQVTM, CDR2 ANQGSEA. The CDR3 length is 11 residues. The CDR3 region is CSVAGTGELFF. The CDR3 DNA follows: TGCAGCGTTGCGGGGACCGGGGAGCTGTTTTTT.

This clonotype was detected many times. The genes are TRBV11-2 and TRBJ2-1; 7 positions agree with TRBD2. The junction had 8 bases not matched to a gene; V was cut back by 3 bases and J by 6 bases. Germline V gene lookup returns CDR1 SGHAT and CDR2 FQNNGV. The CDR3 covers 15 residues. The CDR3 nucleotides read TGTGCCAGCAGCTTTAGACTAGCTTACTCCAATGAGCAGTTCTTC. This sequence encodes CASSFRLAYSNEQFF.

This clonotype has ten or more counts. The rearrangement uses TRBV20-1 and TRBJ1-5; unclear D gene. The ends were cut back, 3 bases at V and 6 bases at J, with 9 bases in the middle. Germline V gene sequence: CDR1 DFQATT, CDR2 SNEGSKA (reference sequence). The CDR3 consists of 12 residues. The CDR3 bases are TGCAGTGCTAGTGGGCAGACTCAGCCCCAGCATTTT. It translates to CSASGQTQPQHF.

This clonotype appeared many times. The CDR3 coding sequence is TGTGCCACCAGTGATCTGGAAGGACAGGTCGGTTTCACAGATACGCAGTATTTT. It codes for CATSDLEGQVGFTDTQYF. The rearrangement uses TRBV24-1 and TRBJ2-3; 7 nucleotides align to TRBD1. This CDR3 region has 18 residues. Looked up from germline, CDR1 is KGHDR and CDR2 is SFDVKD. V lost 3 bases and J lost 2; bases outside the gene matches: 13.

This clonotype was recorded many times. V usage is TRBV7-8 and J usage is TRBJ2-7; perhaps TRBD1 as D (5 bases). Trimming cost V 0 bases and J 4 bases, with 10 bases left between them. Per the germline V gene, CDR1 is SGHVS and CDR2 is FQNEAQ. The CDR3 is 14 amino acids. The CDR3 region is CASSLASQGYEQYF. CDR3 in DNA: TGTGCCAGCAGCTTAGCGAGTCAGGGATACGAGCAGTACTTC.

This clonotype was observed many times. The rearrangement links TRBV5-1 to TRBJ2-5; D unresolved. Germline CDR1 SGHRS, CDR2 YFSETQ. Trimming shortened V by 6 bases and J by 5 bases, and 17 bases separated the two germline ends. The CDR3 is 14 residues long. DNA of the CDR3: TGCGCCAGCACCGTGACTGCACCCTTCGAGACCCAGTACTTC. Its translation is CASTVTAPFETQYF.

This clonotype was found many times. This chain uses TRBV12-3 or TRBV12-4 with TRBJ2-7, with 13 bases that match TRBD2. This CDR3 is built from 15 residues. With V trimmed by 4 bases and J by 3 bases, 3 bases remained unmatched. CDR3 nucleotide sequence: TGTGCCAGCAGTTCCGGGACTAGCGGGATCTACGAGCAGTACTTC. Translation gives CASSSGTSGIYEQYF.

This clonotype has a single count. The chain combines TRBV14 with TRBJ2-3; D gene uncertain. Deletions cut 3 bases from V and 0 bases from J, with 10 bases between. The CDR3 is made up of 15 amino acids. Per germline, CDR1 SGHDN and CDR2 FVKESK. Written as DNA, the CDR3 is TGTGCCAGCAGCCATCAGAGCAGAAGCACAGATACGCAGTATTTT. Translation: CASSHQSRSTDTQYF.

This clonotype was seen ten or more times. The chain recombines TRBV5-1 with TRBJ2-7; 10 bases are shared with TRBD1. Trimming removed 3 bases from V and 6 bases from J; junction bases left unmatched: 6. This CDR3 has 14 amino acids. Per germline, CDR1 SGHRS and CDR2 YFSETQ. CDR3 loop: CASSSKTGGAEQYF. The CDR3 DNA follows: TGCGCCAGCAGCTCCAAGACAGGGGGCGCCGAGCAGTACTTC.

This clonotype was counted at least ten times. The V and J genes are TRBV2 and TRBJ1-2; possibly TRBD1 for D (5 bases). V was trimmed by 6 bases and J by 4 bases, leaving 15 bases between them. Germline V lookup: CDR1 SNHLY, CDR2 FYNNEI. The CDR3 sequence is 14 residues long. The CDR3 protein is CASRGERGGYGYTF. The CDR3 nucleotides read TGTGCCAGCAGGGGCGAGAGGGGCGGCTATGGCTACACCTTC.

As regards this clonotype: This may arise from a read error, as a much more abundant clone is one base away. V gene TRBV20-1 combines with J gene TRBJ2-1; D tentatively fits TRBD1 or TRBD2 (6 bases each). Germline CDR1 DFQATT, CDR2 SNEGSKA (reference sequence). There are 13 residues in the CDR3. The CDR3 bases are TGCAGAGCTAGCGCCACAGGGATCGATGAGCAGTTCTTC. It codes for CRASATGIDEQFF.

This clonotype was counted ten times or more. CDR3 nucleotides: TGCAGTGCTAAGTCCTGGACTATGGATACGCAGTATTTT. Translated: CSAKSWTMDTQYF. The chain combines TRBV20-1 with TRBJ2-3; tentatively, D is TRBD2 (6 bases). The CDR3 is made up of 13 amino acids. Germline V lookup: CDR1 DFQATT, CDR2 SNEGSKA (reference sequence). Trimming cost V 4 bases and J 6 bases, with 14 bases left between them.

This clonotype appeared many times. The chain joins TRBV4-3 to TRBJ2-1; TRBD1 aligns across 10 bases. V was clipped by 2 bases and J by 7 bases; unmatched bases: 2. This CDR3 has 14 residues. Per the germline V gene, CDR1 is LGHNA and CDR2 is YSLEER. The CDR3 nucleotides are TGCGCCAGCAGCCAAACGGACAGGGGGAATGAGCAGTTCTTC. Residues: CASSQTDRGNEQFF.

This sequence joins TRBV4-2 and TRBJ2-7, with 7 positions matching TRBD2. The CDR3 extends over 15 amino acids. CDR1 and CDR2 (germline): LGHNA, YNFKEQ. V shed 4 bases, J shed 3 bases, and the junction held 9 bases outside the gene matches. CDR3 loop: CASSPQAGRSYEQYF. The CDR3 DNA reads TGTGCCAGCAGCCCCCAAGCGGGGAGAAGCTACGAGCAGTACTTC.

This clonotype was seen ten or more times. In DNA, the CDR3 is TGTGCCAGCGGGAAGGGGTCGACAGTCAATGAGCAGTTCTTC. Protein: CASGKGSTVNEQFF. This chain joins TRBV6-2 or TRBV6-3 and TRBJ2-1; the D gene is possibly TRBD1 (5 bases). V was clipped by 8 bases and J by 6 bases, with 17 bases between them. This CDR3 region has 14 residues. CDR1 is MNHEY and CDR2 is SVGEGT in the germline V gene.

This clonotype was seen many times. The rearrangement uses TRBV7-2 and TRBJ2-2; TRBD1 aligns across 10 bases. Germline V CDR1 and CDR2: SGHTA, FQGNSA. The V gene end was trimmed by 2 bases and the J gene end by 6 bases; junction bases not matched to a gene: 3. The CDR3 has 15 residues. The CDR3 loop reads CASSLRQGAPGELFF. For the CDR3, the DNA is TGTGCCAGCAGCTTAAGACAGGGGGCTCCCGGGGAGCTGTTTTTT.

This clonotype was counted many times. The chain couples TRBV4-3 to TRBJ1-2; unclear D gene. Germline V lookup: CDR1 LGHNA, CDR2 YSLEER. This CDR3 comprises 12 residues. The ends were cut back, 6 bases at V and 2 bases at J, with 7 bases in the middle. DNA of the CDR3: TGCGCCAGCAGTCCGGGCAACTATGGCTACACCTTC. It is translated as CASSPGNYGYTF.

This clonotype was recorded many times. J is TRBJ2-3 and V is TRBV5-1; 7 bases are shared with TRBD2. The junction had 9 bases not matched to a gene; V was cut back by 5 bases and J by 3 bases. The CDR3 covers 15 residues. Per germline, CDR1 SGHRS and CDR2 YFSETQ. The CDR3 is CASSWTRIRTDTQYF. The CDR3 DNA reads TGCGCCAGCAGTTGGACTAGAATTAGGACAGATACGCAGTATTTT.

Ten or more counts support this clonotype. The V and J genes are TRBV29-1 and TRBJ1-4; the D gene is possibly TRBD1 (5 bases). Germline CDR1 reads SQVTM; CDR2 reads ANQGSEA. The CDR3 has 13 residues. Trimming pared 6 bases from V and 7 bases from J, leaving 15 bases between. The CDR3: CSVQQGSGEKLFF. In nucleotides, the CDR3 is TGCAGCGTCCAGCAGGGTAGTGGTGAAAAACTGTTTTTT.

This clonotype has at least ten counts. The chain joins TRBV4-3 to TRBJ1-3, with 7 bases matching TRBD1. There are 17 residues in the CDR3. CDR1 is LGHNA and CDR2 is YSLEER in the germline V gene. Trimming took 3 bases from V and 0 from J; bases not matched to a gene: 8. The CDR3 is CASSQTSQGISGNTIYF. The CDR3 bases are TGCGCCAGCAGCCAGACTTCACAGGGGATCTCTGGAAACACCATATATTTT.

This clonotype showed up many times. The chain couples TRBV7-3 to TRBJ2-2; maybe TRBD2 (6 bases). Trimming cost V 5 bases and J 0 bases, with 10 bases left between them. The CDR3 runs 15 residues. CDR1 SGHTA and CDR2 FQGTGA come from the germline V gene. The CDR3 loop reads CASSKQRANTGELFF. The CDR3 DNA sequence: TGTGCCAGCAGCAAGCAGCGGGCGAACACCGGGGAGCTGTTTTTT.

This clonotype occurred many times. The V and J genes are TRBV5-1 and TRBJ1-1; D call uncertain. This CDR3 is 16 amino acids long. The germline V and J ends were trimmed by 1 base and 1 base, with 14 bases remaining between them. Germline-derived CDR1 and CDR2 are SGHRS and YFSETQ. CDR3 in amino acids: CASSLNPILGNTEAFF. The CDR3 DNA follows: TGCGCCAGCAGCTTGAACCCCATCCTGGGGAACACTGAAGCTTTCTTT.

The table lists this clonotype with many counts. This chain joins TRBV20-1 and TRBJ1-2; a possible D gene is TRBD1 (5 bases). V shed 1 base and J shed 1 base, with 13 bases lying between them. Per the germline V gene, CDR1 is DFQATT and CDR2 is SNEGSKA (reference sequence). The length of the CDR3 is 15 residues. CDR3 loop: CSARVEAGNNYGYTF. As DNA, the CDR3 is TGCAGTGCTAGAGTGGAGGCAGGGAATAACTATGGCTACACCTTC.